This passage covers 16 T cell receptor beta chains from one sample sequenced in a study of cytotoxic CD8 clonotypes in ibrutinib-treated CLL. Assay: immunoSEQ multiplex PCR; the TCRdb copy retains only in-frame clones and omits some. The table records around 150,000 clones, more than 70% of them present only once. The source material was PBMCs, sampled at disease progression, from a patient treated with ibrutinib. The source of these receptors is a human donor with chronic lymphocytic leukemia.

The V call is TRBV27, the J call TRBJ1-1, with 7 bases that match TRBD1. J was trimmed by 1 base and V by 3 bases; bases with no gene match: 5. The CDR3 has 15 residues. CDR1 and CDR2 (germline): MNHEY, SMNVEV (reference sequence). The CDR3 region has the DNA TGTGCCAGCAGTTTTGTTACAGGGGAGAACACTGAAGCTTTCTTT. Amino acids: CASSFVTGENTEAFF.

This clone was observed a single time. The rearrangement joins TRBV5-6 to TRBJ2-2, with TRBD2 as a possible D gene (5 bases). CDR3 size: 16 residues. Germline CDR1 reads SGHDT; CDR2 reads YYEEEE. Trimming cost V 3 bases and J 2 bases, with 14 bases left between them. The CDR3 bases are TGTGCCAGCAGCTCGGGCGGCGGACTTAACACCGGGGAGCTGTTTTTT. Its protein is CASSSGGGLNTGELFF. The full variable domain, in which reference TRBV5-6 and TRBJ2-2 provide the parts outside the CDR3, is DAGVTQSPTHLIKTRGQQVTLRCSPKSGHDTVSWYQQALGQGPQFIFQYYEEEERQRGNFPDRFSGHQFPNYSSELNVNALLLGDSALYLCASSSGGGLNTGELFFGEGSRLTVL.

The V call is TRBV29-1, the J call TRBJ2-3, with D hard to call. Per the germline V gene, CDR1 is SQVTM and CDR2 is ANQGSEA. Deletions cut 3 bases from V and 8 bases from J, with 15 bases between. The CDR3 runs to 13 residues. CDR3 region: CSVEKQPRGTQYF. As DNA, the CDR3 is TGCAGCGTTGAGAAGCAGCCCCGAGGTACGCAGTATTTT.

This chain links TRBV2 with TRBJ2-7, with 8 bases lining up with TRBD2. This CDR3 spans 12 amino acids. J gave up 5 bases and V 8 bases, and 5 bases lay outside the gene matches. The germline CDR1 and CDR2 sequences are SNHLY and FYNNEI. The chain's CDR3 is CASVREGHEQYF. DNA of the CDR3: TGTGCCAGCGTACGGGAGGGACACGAGCAGTACTTC.

The CDR3 spells CAWSFMSGLGGEQFF. CDR3 in DNA: TGTGCCTGGAGCTTTATGTCGGGACTAGGAGGTGAGCAGTTCTTC. This rearrangement joins TRBV30 to TRBJ2-1; TRBD2 aligns across 8 bases. The CDR3 runs to 15 residues. V gave up 3 bases and J gave up 9 bases; unmatched junction bases: 13. The germline V gene encodes CDR1 GTSNPN and CDR2 SVGIG (reference sequence).

This rearrangement joins TRBV7-9 to TRBJ1-4; possibly TRBD1 for D (6 bases). This CDR3 has 13 residues. The germline gives CDR1 SEHNR, CDR2 FQNEAQ (reference sequence). V was cut by 2 bases and J by 11 bases, with 12 bases left in between. The CDR3: CASSLSTGRKLFF. CDR3 in DNA: TGTGCCAGCAGCTTATCCACAGGGAGGAAACTGTTTTTT.

The rearrangement uses TRBV9 and TRBJ2-1; D unclear. The CDR3 sequence is 13 residues long. The V end lost 4 bases, the J end lost 12 bases, and 17 bases lay between the germline ends. Germline-derived CDR1 and CDR2 are SGDLS and YYNGEE. The CDR3 is CASSPDPELGQFF. The CDR3, as DNA: TGTGCCAGCAGCCCAGACCCCGAGCTTGGGCAGTTCTTC.

The rearrangement uses TRBV27 and TRBJ1-3; D uncertain. The V and J ends lost 5 bases and 4 bases respectively, with 3 bases between them. Germline CDR1 reads MNHEY; CDR2 reads SMNVEV (reference sequence). CDR3 length equals 11 residues. CDR3 sequence reads: CASSRGNTIYF. The CDR3 bases are TGTGCCAGCAGTCGAGGAAACACCATATATTTT.

This chain joins TRBV6-5 and TRBJ1-5; no firm D call. V gave up 0 bases and J gave up 4 bases, with 7 bases separating them. The length of the CDR3 is 14 residues. CDR1 is MNHEY and CDR2 is SVGAGI in the germline V gene. CDR3 coding DNA: TGTGCCAGCAGTTACTCTCAGTGGAATCAGCCCCAGCATTTT. Translating it yields CASSYSQWNQPQHF.

The chain employs TRBV7-9 and TRBJ1-5, with D perhaps TRBD1 (5 bases). Trimming removed 4 bases at V and 4 bases at J, with 11 bases between. CDR1 and CDR2 (germline): SEHNR, FQNEAQ (reference sequence). CDR3 length equals 14 residues. The CDR3 region is CASSSGRDNQPQHF. The CDR3 DNA sequence: TGTGCCAGCAGCTCGGGCAGGGATAATCAGCCCCAGCATTTT.

V is TRBV7-3 and J is TRBJ2-7; 12 bases agree with TRBD2. Unmatched junction bases numbered 6, after V lost 6 bases and J lost 6 bases. CDR1 and CDR2 from the germline V gene are SGHTA and FQGTGA. This CDR3 region has 14 residues. The chain's CDR3 is CASSLAGGPREQYF. The CDR3 DNA is TGTGCCAGCAGTCTAGCGGGAGGGCCCCGCGAGCAGTACTTC.

The rearrangement joins TRBV19 to TRBJ2-7; TRBD1 matches 7 bases. The CDR3 has 14 amino acids. In germline, CDR1 is LNHDA, CDR2 SQIVND (reference sequence). Losses at the gene ends were 5 bases for V and 0 bases for J; bases not matched to a gene: 4. The CDR3 loop reads CASSPRTGSYEQYF. CDR3 bases: TGTGCCAGTAGTCCCCGGACAGGCTCCTACGAGCAGTACTTC.

V gene TRBV19 combines with J gene TRBJ2-4; possible D gene TRBD2, 5 bases. Germline V gene data show CDR1 as LNHDA and CDR2 as SQIVND (reference sequence). The CDR3 covers 16 residues. Trimming stripped 2 bases from V and 0 bases from J, with 11 bases between. CDR3 in amino acids: CASSINAGQAKNIQYF. CDR3 DNA sequence: TGTGCCAGTAGTATAAATGCGGGCCAAGCCAAAAACATTCAGTACTTC.

V and J are TRBV28 and TRBJ1-2; 9 positions match TRBD1. Trimming removed 7 bases from V and 6 bases from J; junction bases left unmatched: 9. Germline assignment: CDR1 MDHEN and CDR2 SYDVKM. The CDR3 is made up of 14 amino acids. The CDR3: CASNEWDRDNGYTF. CDR3 coding DNA: TGTGCCAGCAACGAATGGGACAGGGATAATGGCTACACCTTC.

Notes on this clone: In the same sample, other DNA sequences code for this CDR3. V is TRBV15 and J is TRBJ1-1; possible D gene TRBD1, 6 bases. Germline loops: CDR1 LNHNV, CDR2 YYDKDF (reference sequence). Trimming took 1 base from V and 4 from J, leaving 10 bases between them. CDR3 length equals 14 residues. The CDR3 protein is CATSRGQGSTEAFF. CDR3 coding DNA: TGTGCCACCAGCAGAGGTCAGGGGAGCACTGAAGCTTTCTTT. The full variable domain, rest sourced from reference TRBV15 and TRBJ1-1, is DAMVIQNPRYQVTQFGKPVTLSCSQTLNHNVMYWYQQKSSQAPKLLFHYYDKDFNNEADTPDNFQSRRPNTSFCFLDIRSPGLGDTAMYLCATSRGQGSTEAFFGQGTRLTVV.

The table lists this clone with a count of one. The chain has TRBV19 and TRBJ2-3, with D possibly matching TRBD2 (5 bases). Germline CDR1 is LNHDA and CDR2 is SQIVND (reference sequence). The ends were cut back, 4 bases at V and 2 bases at J, with 13 bases in the middle. The CDR3 sequence is 15 residues long. CDR3 DNA: TGTGCCAGTAGTAGGACGCCCGGGGACACAGATACGCAGTATTTT. Translation: CASSRTPGDTDTQYF.